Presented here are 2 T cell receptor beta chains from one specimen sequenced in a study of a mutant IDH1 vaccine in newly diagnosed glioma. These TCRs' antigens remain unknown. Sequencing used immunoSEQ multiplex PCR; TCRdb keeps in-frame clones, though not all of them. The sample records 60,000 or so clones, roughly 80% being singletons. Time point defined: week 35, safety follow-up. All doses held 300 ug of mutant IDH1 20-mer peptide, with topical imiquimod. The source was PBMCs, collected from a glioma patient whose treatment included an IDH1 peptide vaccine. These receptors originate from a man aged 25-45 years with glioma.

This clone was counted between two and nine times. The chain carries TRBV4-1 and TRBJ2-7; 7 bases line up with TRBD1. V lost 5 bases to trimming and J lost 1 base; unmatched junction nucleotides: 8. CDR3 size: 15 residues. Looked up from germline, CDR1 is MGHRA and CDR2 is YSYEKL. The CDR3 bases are TGCGCCAGCAGCAGTACAGGGGACGGGTCCTACGAGCAGTACTTC. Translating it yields CASSSTGDGSYEQYF.

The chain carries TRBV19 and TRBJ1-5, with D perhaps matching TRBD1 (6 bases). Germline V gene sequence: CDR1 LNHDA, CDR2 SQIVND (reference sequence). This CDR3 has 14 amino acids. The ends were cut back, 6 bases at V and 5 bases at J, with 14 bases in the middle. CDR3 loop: CASRAFTGYQPQHF. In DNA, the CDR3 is TGTGCCAGTAGGGCCTTCACAGGGTATCAGCCCCAGCATTTT.